The rows below give T cell receptor beta chains drawn from one sample of a study of Tregs in tolerant kidney transplant recipients. Sequenced by immunoSEQ multiplex PCR; TCRdb stores in-frame clones only, minus some. The table lists roughly 70,000 clones, around 87% of them singletons. The sample was CD4+ T cells from blood (PBMCs), taken 6 months after the transplant. The receptors come from a human patient who received a combined kidney and bone marrow transplant. Some T cells here may be from the graft donor. CDR3s leave out the opening cysteine and the closing phenylalanine or tryptophan. Each record gives: V gene, J gene, CDR3 protein.

V: TRBV7-6; J: TRBJ2-2; CDR3: ASSLDRGHTGELF
V: TRBV30; J: TRBJ1-1; CDR3: AWSLGTWNTEAF
V: TRBV6-5; J: TRBJ1-2; CDR3: ASSRTGLGYT
V: TRBV7-3; J: TRBJ2-5; CDR3: ASSPDGRVETQY
V: TRBV7-3; J: TRBJ2-1; CDR3: ASSFGLEREQF
V: TRBV5-4; J: .; CDR3: ASSLGFGSLAGQETQY
V: TRBV7-2; J: TRBJ2-1; CDR3: ASSLGLVLF
V: TRBV4-1; J: TRBJ1-2; CDR3: ASSRTGQNYGYT
V: TRBV10-3; J: TRBJ1-4; CDR3: AISDRDSLFGPNEKLF
V: TRBV20-1; J: TRBJ2-3; CDR3: SARGGTGQY
V: TRBV11-2; J: TRBJ1-5; CDR3: ASSLGLRTNQPQH
V: TRBV7-2; J: TRBJ2-2; CDR3: ASSSLAGGTGELF
V: TRBV7-9; J: TRBJ1-2; CDR3: ASSLDSAAGYT
V: TRBV7-3; J: TRBJ2-1; CDR3: ATGARGGVGEQF
V: TRBV19; J: TRBJ2-1; CDR3: ASSSGTSVNEQF
V: TRBV29-1; J: TRBJ1-1; CDR3: SVRFGRENTEAF
V: TRBV5-1; J: TRBJ2-5; CDR3: ASSQGAEETQY
V: TRBV25-1; J: TRBJ2-6; CDR3: ASSGGTGPIGANVLT
V: TRBV6-5; J: TRBJ1-1; CDR3: ASSYWRNTEAF
V: TRBV6-5; J: TRBJ1-5; CDR3: ASRGPGQPDQPQH
V: TRBV6-1; J: TRBJ1-5; CDR3: ASSERQVNQPQH
V: TRBV5-1; J: TRBJ2-2; CDR3: ASSSNRANTGELF
V: TRBV12-1; J: TRBJ2-1; CDR3: ASSLGQLAADGANNEQF
V: TRBV7-6; J: TRBJ2-3; CDR3: ASSFSGHQDTQY
V: TRBV14; J: TRBJ2-1; CDR3: ASSQGLSYNEQF
V: TRBV5-5; J: TRBJ2-7; CDR3: ASSRRTSGGA
V: TRBV7-9; J: TRBJ2-3; CDR3: ASSPAEGGGTDTQY
V: TRBV7-9; J: TRBJ1-2; CDR3: ASSLDIANYGYT
V: TRBV19; J: TRBJ2-3; CDR3: ASKSSGGTDTQY